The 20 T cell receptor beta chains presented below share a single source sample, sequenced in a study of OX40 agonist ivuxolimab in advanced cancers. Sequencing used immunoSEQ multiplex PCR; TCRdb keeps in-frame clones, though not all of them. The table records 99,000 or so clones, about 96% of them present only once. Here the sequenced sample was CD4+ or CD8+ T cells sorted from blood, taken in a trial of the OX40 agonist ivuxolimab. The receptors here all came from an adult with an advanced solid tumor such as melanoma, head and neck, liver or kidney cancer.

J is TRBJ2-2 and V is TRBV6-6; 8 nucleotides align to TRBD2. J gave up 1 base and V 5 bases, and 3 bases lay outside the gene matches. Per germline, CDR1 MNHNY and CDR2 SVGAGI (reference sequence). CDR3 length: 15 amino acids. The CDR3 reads CASSPGTRNTGELFF. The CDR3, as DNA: TGTGCCAGCAGTCCTGGGACTAGGAACACCGGGGAGCTGTTTTTT.

CDR3 loop: CASSLESILAKNIQYF. The CDR3 nucleotides read TGTGCCAGCAGCTTGGAGAGTATACTAGCCAAAAACATTCAGTACTTC. This chain joins TRBV7-8 and TRBJ2-4; D is ambiguous. V was cut by 3 bases and J by 0 bases, with 12 bases left in between. In germline, CDR1 is SGHVS, CDR2 FQNEAQ. The CDR3 has 16 residues.

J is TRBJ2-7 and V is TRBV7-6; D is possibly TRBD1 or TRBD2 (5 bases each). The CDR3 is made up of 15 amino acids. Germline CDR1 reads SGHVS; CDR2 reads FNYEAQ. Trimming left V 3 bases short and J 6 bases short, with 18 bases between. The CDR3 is CASSLATGPGTEQYF. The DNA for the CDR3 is TGTGCCAGCAGCTTGGCCACAGGACCCGGGACCGAGCAGTACTTC. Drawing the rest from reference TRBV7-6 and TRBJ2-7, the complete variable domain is GAGVSQSPRYKVTKRGQDVALRCDPISGHVSLYWYRQALGQGPEFLTYFNYEAQQDKSGLPNDRFSAERPEGSISTLTIQRTEQRDSAMYRCASSLATGPGTEQYFGPGTRLTVT.

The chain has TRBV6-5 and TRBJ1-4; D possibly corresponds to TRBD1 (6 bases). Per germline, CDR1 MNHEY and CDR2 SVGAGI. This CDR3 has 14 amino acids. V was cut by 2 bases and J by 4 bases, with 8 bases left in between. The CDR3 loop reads CASSYGGDNEKLFF. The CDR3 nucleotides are TGTGCCAGCAGTTACGGGGGCGATAATGAAAAACTGTTTTTT.

CDR3 region: CASSPGTGEAFF. The CDR3 nucleotides read TGTGCCAGCAGTCCCGGGACAGGGGAAGCTTTCTTT. The chain couples TRBV2 to TRBJ1-1; 9 nucleotides agree with TRBD1. This CDR3 is built from 12 residues. V gave up 5 bases and J gave up 8 bases; unmatched junction bases: 3. Germline V gene lookup returns CDR1 SNHLY and CDR2 FYNNEI.

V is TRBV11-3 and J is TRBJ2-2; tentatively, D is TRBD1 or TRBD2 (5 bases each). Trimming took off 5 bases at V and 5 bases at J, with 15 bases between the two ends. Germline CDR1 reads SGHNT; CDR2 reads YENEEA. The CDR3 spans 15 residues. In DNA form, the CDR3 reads TGTGCCAGCAGCCCCCGGGGCCCTTCGACCGGGGAGCTGTTTTTT. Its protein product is CASSPRGPSTGELFF. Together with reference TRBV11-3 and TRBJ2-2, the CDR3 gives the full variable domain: EAGVVQSPRYKIIEKKQPVAFWCNPISGHNTLYWYLQNLGQGPELLIRYENEEAVDDSQLPKDRFSAERLKGVDSTLKIQPAELGDSAVYLCASSPRGPSTGELFFGEGSRLTVL.

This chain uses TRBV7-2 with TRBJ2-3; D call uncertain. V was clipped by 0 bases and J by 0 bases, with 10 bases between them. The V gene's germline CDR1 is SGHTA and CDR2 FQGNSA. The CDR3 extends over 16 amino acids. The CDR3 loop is CASSLAMGASTDTQYF. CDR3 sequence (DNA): TGTGCCAGCAGCTTAGCGATGGGCGCGAGCACAGATACGCAGTATTTT.

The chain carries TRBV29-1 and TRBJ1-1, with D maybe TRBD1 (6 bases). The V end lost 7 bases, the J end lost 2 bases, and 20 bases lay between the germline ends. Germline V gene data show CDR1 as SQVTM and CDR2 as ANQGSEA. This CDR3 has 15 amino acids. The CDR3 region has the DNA TGCAGCGGGGAGACAGGAGCCATAGAAAACACTGAAGCTTTCTTT. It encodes CSGETGAIENTEAFF.

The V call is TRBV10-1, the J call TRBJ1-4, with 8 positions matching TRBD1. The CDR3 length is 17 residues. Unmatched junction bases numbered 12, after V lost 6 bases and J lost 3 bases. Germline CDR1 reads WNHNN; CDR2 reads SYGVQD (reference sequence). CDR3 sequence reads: CASRARGRGQSNEKLFF. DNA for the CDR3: TGCGCCAGCAGGGCCAGGGGGCGAGGTCAGTCTAATGAAAAACTGTTTTTT.

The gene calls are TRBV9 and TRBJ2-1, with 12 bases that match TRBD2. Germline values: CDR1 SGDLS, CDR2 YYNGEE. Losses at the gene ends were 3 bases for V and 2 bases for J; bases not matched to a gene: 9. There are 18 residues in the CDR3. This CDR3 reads CASSGLAGARGAYNEQFF. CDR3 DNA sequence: TGTGCCAGCAGCGGACTAGCGGGAGCGAGGGGGGCCTACAATGAGCAGTTCTTC.

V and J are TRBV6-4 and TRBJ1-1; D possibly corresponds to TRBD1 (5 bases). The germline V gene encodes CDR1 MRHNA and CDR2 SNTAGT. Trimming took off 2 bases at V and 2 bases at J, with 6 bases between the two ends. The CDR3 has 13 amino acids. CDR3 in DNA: TGTGCCAGCAGTGACCGGGACAACACTGAAGCTTTCTTT. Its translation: CASSDRDNTEAFF.

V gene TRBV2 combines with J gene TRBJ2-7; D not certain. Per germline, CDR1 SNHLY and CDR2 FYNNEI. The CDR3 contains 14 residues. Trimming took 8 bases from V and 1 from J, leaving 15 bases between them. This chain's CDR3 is CASETSTISYEQYF. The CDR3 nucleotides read TGTGCCAGCGAGACAAGTACTATATCCTACGAGCAGTACTTC.

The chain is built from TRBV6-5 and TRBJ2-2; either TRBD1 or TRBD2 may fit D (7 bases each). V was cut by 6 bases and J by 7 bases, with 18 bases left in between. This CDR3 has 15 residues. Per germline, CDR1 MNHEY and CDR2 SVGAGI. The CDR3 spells CASSLGRGQSGELFF. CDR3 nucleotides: TGTGCCAGCAGCCTTGGGAGGGGGCAGAGCGGGGAGCTGTTTTTT.

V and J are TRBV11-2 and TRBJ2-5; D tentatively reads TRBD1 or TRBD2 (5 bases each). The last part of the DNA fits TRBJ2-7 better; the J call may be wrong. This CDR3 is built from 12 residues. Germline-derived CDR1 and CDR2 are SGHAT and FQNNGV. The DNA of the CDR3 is TGTGCCAGCACCCCGGGGCACTACGAGCAGTACTTC. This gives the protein CASTPGHYEQYF.

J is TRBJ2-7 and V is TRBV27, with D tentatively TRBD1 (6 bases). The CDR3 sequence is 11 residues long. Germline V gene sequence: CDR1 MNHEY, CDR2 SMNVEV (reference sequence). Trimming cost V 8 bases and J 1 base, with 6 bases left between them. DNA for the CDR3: TGTGCCAGCGGACAGTCCTACGAGCAGTACTTC. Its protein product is CASGQSYEQYF.

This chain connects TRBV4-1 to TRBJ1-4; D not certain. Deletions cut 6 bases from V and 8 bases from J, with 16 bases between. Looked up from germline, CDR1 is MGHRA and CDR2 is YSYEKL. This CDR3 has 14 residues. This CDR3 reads CASSPGPGAEKLFF. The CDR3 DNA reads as TGCGCCAGCAGTCCCGGACCGGGAGCGGAAAAACTGTTTTTT.

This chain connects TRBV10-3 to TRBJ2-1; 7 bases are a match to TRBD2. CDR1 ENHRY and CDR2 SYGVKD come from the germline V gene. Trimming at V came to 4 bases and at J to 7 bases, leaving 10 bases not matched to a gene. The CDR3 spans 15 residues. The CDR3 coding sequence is TGTGCCATCAGTGTAGGGGCTAGCGGCCCTAATGAGCAGTTCTTC. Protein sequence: CAISVGASGPNEQFF.

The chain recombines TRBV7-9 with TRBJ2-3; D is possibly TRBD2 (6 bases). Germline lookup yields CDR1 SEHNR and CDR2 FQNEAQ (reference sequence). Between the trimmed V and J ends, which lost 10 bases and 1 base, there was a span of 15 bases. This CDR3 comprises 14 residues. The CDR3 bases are TGTGCCACCGCTCCGTCTAGCGGCACAGATACGCAGTATTTT. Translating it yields CATAPSSGTDTQYF. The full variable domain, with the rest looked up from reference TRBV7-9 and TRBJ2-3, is DTGVSQNPRHKITKRGQNVTFRCDPISEHNRLYWYRQTLGQGPEFLTYFQNEAQLEKSRLLSDRFSAERPKGSFSTLEIQRTEQGDSAMYLCATAPSSGTDTQYFGPGTRLTVL.

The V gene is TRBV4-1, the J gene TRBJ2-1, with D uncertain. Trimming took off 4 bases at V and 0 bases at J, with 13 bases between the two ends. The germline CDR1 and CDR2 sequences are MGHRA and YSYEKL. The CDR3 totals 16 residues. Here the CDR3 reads CASSPHWLSSYNEQFF. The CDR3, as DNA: TGCGCCAGCAGCCCTCACTGGCTTAGCTCCTACAATGAGCAGTTCTTC.

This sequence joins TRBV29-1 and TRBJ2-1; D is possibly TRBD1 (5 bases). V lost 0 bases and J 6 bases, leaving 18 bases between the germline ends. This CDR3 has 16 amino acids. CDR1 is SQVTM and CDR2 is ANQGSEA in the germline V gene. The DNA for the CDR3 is TGCAGCGTTGAAGATCGGTCGGCCAGGGAACTCAATGAGCAGTTCTTC. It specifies CSVEDRSARELNEQFF.